A single count supports the clone carrying this T cell receptor beta chain. Here immunoSEQ multiplex PCR was the method, and the copy in TCRdb shows in-frame clones only, minus some. The data show 95,000 to 100,000 clones, approximately 86% seen once. This sample was included in a study of T cell responses to AZD1222 COVID-19 vaccine. The V end lost 2 bases, the J end lost 0 bases, and 12 bases lay between the germline ends. Germline lookup yields CDR1 MDHEN and CDR2 SYDVKM. The CDR3 is 16 amino acids. Sequences were derived from peripheral blood, sampled on day 0 of AZD1222 vaccination. This sequence originates from an adult in good health. This chain connects TRBV28 to TRBJ2-3; maybe TRBD1 (5 bases). The CDR3 is CASSLPDSLSTDTQYF. CDR3 DNA sequence: TGTGCCAGCAGTTTACCTGACAGCCTAAGCACAGATACGCAGTATTTT.